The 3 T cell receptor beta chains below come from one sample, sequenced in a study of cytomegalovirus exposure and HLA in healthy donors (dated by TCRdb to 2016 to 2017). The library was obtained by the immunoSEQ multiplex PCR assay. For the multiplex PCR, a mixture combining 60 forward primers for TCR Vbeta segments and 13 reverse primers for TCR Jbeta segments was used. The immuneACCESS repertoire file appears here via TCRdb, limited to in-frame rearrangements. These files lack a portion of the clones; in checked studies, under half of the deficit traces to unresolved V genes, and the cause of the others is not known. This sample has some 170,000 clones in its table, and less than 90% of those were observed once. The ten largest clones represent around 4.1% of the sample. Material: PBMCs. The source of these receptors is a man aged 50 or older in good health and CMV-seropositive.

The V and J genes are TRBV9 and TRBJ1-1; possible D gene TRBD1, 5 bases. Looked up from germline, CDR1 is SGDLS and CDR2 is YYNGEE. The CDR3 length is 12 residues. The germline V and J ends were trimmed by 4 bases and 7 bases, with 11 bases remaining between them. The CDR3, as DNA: TGTGCCAGCAGCCCCGGGGGGGTTGAAGCTTTCTTT. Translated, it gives CASSPGGVEAFF.

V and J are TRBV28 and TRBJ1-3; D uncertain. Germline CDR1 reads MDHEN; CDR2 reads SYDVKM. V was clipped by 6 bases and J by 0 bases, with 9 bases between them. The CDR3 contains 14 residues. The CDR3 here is CASSRGHSGNTIYF. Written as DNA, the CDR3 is TGTGCCAGCAGCCGAGGGCACTCTGGAAACACCATATATTTT.

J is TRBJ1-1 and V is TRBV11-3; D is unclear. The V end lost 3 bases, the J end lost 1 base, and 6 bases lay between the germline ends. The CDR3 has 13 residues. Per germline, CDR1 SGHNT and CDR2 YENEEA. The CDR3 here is CASSFQENTEAFF. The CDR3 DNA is TGTGCCAGCAGCTTCCAGGAGAACACTGAAGCTTTCTTT.